The source of this TCR beta chain is a study of blood T cell repertoires in COVID-19. Germline values: CDR1 GTSNPN, CDR2 SVGIG (reference sequence). The CDR3 contains 15 residues. J was trimmed by 3 bases and V by 5 bases; bases with no gene match: 8. This clone was seen ten or more times. Original handling: Researchers report that nucleated cell counts were estimated from reference gene primer amplification. Clones were sequenced by immunoSEQ multiplex PCR, and TCRdb holds only the in-frame ones, with some missing. The D gene and trimming were derived from the DNA, and the V and J assignments and clone size from that table. Among 200,000 to 250,000 clones, about four fifths were seen once, and the ten largest hold about 8.9%. Recruitment covered over 20 US areas and drew participants whose ages spanned roughly 18 to 90 years.

The rearrangement links TRBV30 to TRBJ2-2, with 8 bases lining up with TRBD2. The receptor was derived from a woman between 45 and 65 years old with acute COVID-19. Sequencing was carried out using PBMCs or T cells enriched from blood (not recorded which). CDR3 protein: CAWGLSGTYTGELFF. CDR3 in DNA: TGTGCCTGGGGCCTTAGCGGGACTTACACCGGGGAGCTGTTTTTT. The full variable domain, with the rest looked up from reference TRBV30 and TRBJ2-2, is SQTIHQWPATLVQPVGSPLSLECTVEGTSNPNLYWYRQAAGRGLQLLFYSVGIGQISSEVPQNLSASRPQDRQFILSSKKLLLSDSGFYLCAWGLSGTYTGELFFGEGSRLTVL.